Presented here are 5 T cell receptor beta chains from one specimen sequenced in a study of blood T cell repertoires in COVID-19. Generated by immunoSEQ multiplex PCR, the TCRdb table keeps only in-frame clones and is missing some. The sample contains around 250,000 clones, approximately 82% of which appear only once. Sequencing was done on a sample of peripheral blood. All receptors derive from a man in his fifties or sixties who had recovered from COVID-19.

Of note for this clone: Within the sample, other DNA sequences also encode this same CDR3. The chain couples TRBV19 to TRBJ1-1, with D unresolved. The ends were cut back, 4 bases at V and 1 base at J, with 10 bases in the middle. The CDR3 sequence is 14 residues long. Germline CDR1 LNHDA, CDR2 SQIVND (reference sequence). The CDR3 region is CASSTDRRNTEAFF. CDR3 nucleotides: TGTGCCAGTAGTACCGACCGGAGGAACACTGAAGCTTTCTTT.

The chain recombines TRBV18 with TRBJ1-2, with a tentative D call TRBD1 (6 bases). Trimming removed 1 base from V and 8 bases from J, with 14 bases in between. The CDR3 loop spans 14 amino acids. CDR1 is KGHSH, CDR2 LQKENI, per germline. DNA for the CDR3: TGTGCCAGCTCACCACAAGCAGGGGAAGGAGGCTACACCTTC. Translating it yields CASSPQAGEGGYTF.

The V and J genes are TRBV6-1 and TRBJ2-2, with TRBD2 matching over 8 bases. The junction had 5 bases not matched to a gene; V was cut back by 4 bases and J by 1 base. There are 16 residues in the CDR3. Germline CDR1 is MNHNS and CDR2 is SASEGT. CDR3 bases: TGTGCCAGCAGTGTTGGGCTAGCGGGGAACACCGGGGAGCTGTTTTTT. Amino acid sequence: CASSVGLAGNTGELFF.

In this sample, this clone turned up once. The chain joins TRBV24-1 to TRBJ2-3, with 8 bases matching TRBD1. Germline CDR1 reads KGHDR; CDR2 reads SFDVKD. This CDR3 has 16 amino acids. V lost 4 bases to trimming and J lost 6 bases; unmatched junction nucleotides: 11. The CDR3 DNA is TGTGCCACCAGTGACCGCAACAGGGGGTTGGGGGATACGCAGTATTTT. The encoded protein is CATSDRNRGLGDTQYF.

V usage is TRBV24-1 and J usage is TRBJ2-7; D ambiguous. CDR3 length: 12 amino acids. Germline V gives CDR1 KGHDR, CDR2 SFDVKD. Trimming removed 9 bases at V and 0 bases at J, with 8 bases between. CDR3 nucleotides: TGTGCCACCTTGTCTTACTCCTACGAGCAGTACTTC. This gives the protein CATLSYSYEQYF.